The 3 T cell receptor beta chains reported below all come from one sample, sequenced in a study of blood T cell repertoires in COVID-19. The data were produced by immunoSEQ multiplex PCR, yet TCRdb's version contains in-frame clones alone and is incomplete. The sample consists of approximately 130,000 clones, 75% to 90% of them appearing once. The sequencing input was peripheral blood. The origin of the receptors is a man in his sixties or seventies with active or convalescent COVID-19.

The chain employs TRBV18 and TRBJ1-2; 11 bases align to TRBD1. Looked up from germline, CDR1 is KGHSH and CDR2 is LQKENI. The CDR3 extends over 17 amino acids. V shed 0 bases, J shed 0 bases, and the junction held 3 bases outside the gene matches. This CDR3 is CASSPPGTGGANYGYTF. The CDR3 DNA is TGTGCCAGCTCACCACCCGGGACAGGGGGAGCTAACTATGGCTACACCTTC.

The chain carries TRBV19 and TRBJ1-5; the D is unclear. CDR1 is LNHDA and CDR2 is SQIVND in the germline V gene (reference sequence). The CDR3 is 15 residues long. V lost 3 bases and J 0 bases, leaving 9 bases between the germline ends. The CDR3 is CASSIEQYSNQPQHF. The CDR3 bases are TGTGCCAGTAGTATTGAACAGTATAGCAATCAGCCCCAGCATTTT.

The chain is built from TRBV21-1 and TRBJ1-1; TRBD1 is the table's D call and was not checked against the DNA. TRBV21-1 is designated a pseudogene. The CDR3 spans 15 residues. CDR3 loop: CASSKPHSMNTEAFF. In DNA, the CDR3 is TGTGCCAGCAGCAAACCCCACAGCATGAACACTGAAGCTTTCTTT.